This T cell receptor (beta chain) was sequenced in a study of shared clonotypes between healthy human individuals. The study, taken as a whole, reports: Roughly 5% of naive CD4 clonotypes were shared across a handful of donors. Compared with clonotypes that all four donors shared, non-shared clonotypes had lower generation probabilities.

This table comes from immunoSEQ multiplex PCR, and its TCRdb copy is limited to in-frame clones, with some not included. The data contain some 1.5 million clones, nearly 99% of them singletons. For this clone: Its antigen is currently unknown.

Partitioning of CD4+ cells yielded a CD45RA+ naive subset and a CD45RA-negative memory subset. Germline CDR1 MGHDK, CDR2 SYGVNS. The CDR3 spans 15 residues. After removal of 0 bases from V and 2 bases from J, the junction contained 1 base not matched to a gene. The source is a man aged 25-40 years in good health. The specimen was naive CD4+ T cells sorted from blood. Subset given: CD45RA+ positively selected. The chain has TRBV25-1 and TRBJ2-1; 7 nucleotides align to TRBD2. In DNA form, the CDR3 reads TGTGCCAGCAGTGAATACGCGGGAGCCTACAATGAGCAGTTCTTC. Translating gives CASSEYAGAYNEQFF. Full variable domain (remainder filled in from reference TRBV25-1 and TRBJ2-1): EADIYQTPRYLVIGTGKKITLECSQTMGHDKMYWYQQDPGMELHLIHYSYGVNSTEKGDLSSESTVSRIRTEHFPLTLESARPSHTSQYLCASSEYAGAYNEQFFGPGTRLTVL.